The rows below give T cell receptor beta chains drawn from one sample of a study of shared clonotypes between healthy human individuals. This table comes from immunoSEQ multiplex PCR, and its TCRdb copy is limited to in-frame clones, with some not included. The sample lists millions of clones; roughly 95% were seen once. What was sequenced was naive CD4+ T cells sorted from blood. The receptors come from a man younger than 35 in good health. The CDR3 runs from the conserved cysteine through the conserved F or W.

v_call	j_call	cdr3_aa
TRBV15	TRBJ2-7	CATSRGRGGEQYF
TRBV28	TRBJ1-1	CASSLARDSSAAEAFF
TRBV15	TRBJ2-3	CATRGGGGTDTQYF
TRBV2	TRBJ2-3	CASSARRPSSTDTQYF
TRBV19	TRBJ1-5	CASSPDWEVGQPQHF
TRBV5-1	TRBJ1-1	CASSQGQGMNTEAFF
TRBV9	TRBJ2-3	CASSVGDRGRTDTQYF
TRBV6-6	TRBJ2-7	CASSTPLYEQYF
TRBV10-3	TRBJ2-5	CAISEGETQYF
TRBV28	TRBJ1-3	CASSLIAGGSGNTIYF
TRBV2	TRBJ1-6	CASSNPLGAMVNSPLHF
TRBV28	TRBJ1-1	CASSSGPLEAFF
TRBV7-9	TRBJ2-3	CASSLRGSSDTQYF
TRBV6-5	TRBJ2-7	CASSYDRVTYEQYF
TRBV9	TRBJ2-7	CASSVDGSYEQYF
TRBV30	TRBJ2-3	CAWSVGDTQYF
TRBV4-3	TRBJ1-1	CASSQDQAGWGAFF
TRBV20-1	TRBJ1-1	CSATGTIEAFF
TRBV2	TRBJ1-5	CASRKDSDNQPQHF
TRBV7-3	TRBJ1-5	CASSLGAFQPQHF
TRBV9	TRBJ2-7	CASSFGTAYEQYF
TRBV7-8	TRBJ1-2	CASSLGTGGGYTF
TRBV21-1	TRBJ2-5	CASSKGGPLGETQYF
TRBV2	TRBJ2-3	CASSEDAGDTDTQYF
TRBV6-1	TRBJ1-4	CASTEQGAGGKLFF
TRBV9	TRBJ2-3	CASSVRPEDTQYF
TRBV6-5	TRBJ2-7	CASRTDINLSGRQYF
TRBV7-9	TRBJ2-3	CASSLSGTGGRDTQYF
TRBV5-4	TRBJ2-3	CASSLAGGLRPDTQYF